In its sample, the clone carrying this TCR beta chain was seen a few times. Time point of the sample: before trial treatment. Nivolumab, ipilimumab, aspirin, low-dose cyclophosphamide and low-dose radiotherapy were given to donors. The presence of advanced solid tumors lacking tumor-infiltrating lymphocytes characterized eligible patients. The CDR3 spans 14 residues. The germline V gene has CDR1 SGDLS and CDR2 YYNGEE. The germline V and J ends were trimmed by 3 bases and 1 base, with 10 bases remaining between them. First-strand cDNA used TRAV- and TRBV-specific primers, covering alpha and beta chains. It was with a constant-region primer and a V-primer adapter that TCRs were amplified over roughly 18 PCR cycles. TCRdb used MiXCR to reprocess the reads, holding one entry per CDR3 protein. The sample lists tens of thousands of distinct CDR3 sequences, roughly 24% occurring once. The source of the sample is a study of low-dose radiotherapy and immunotherapy resistance in tumors. Overall study context: On a schedule of every two weeks, intravenous cyclophosphamide at a dose of 200 mg/m2 was delivered one day before each radiation and immunotherapy administration.

The source material was PBMCs, sampled before treatment. The chain employs TRBV9 and TRBJ1-1; a possible D gene is TRBD1 (6 bases). This clonotype originated in a male donor with prostate cancer. The CDR3 reads CASSAGHQNTEAFF. The CDR3 bases are TGTGCCAGCAGCGCGGGACACCAGAACACTGAAGCTTTCTTT.